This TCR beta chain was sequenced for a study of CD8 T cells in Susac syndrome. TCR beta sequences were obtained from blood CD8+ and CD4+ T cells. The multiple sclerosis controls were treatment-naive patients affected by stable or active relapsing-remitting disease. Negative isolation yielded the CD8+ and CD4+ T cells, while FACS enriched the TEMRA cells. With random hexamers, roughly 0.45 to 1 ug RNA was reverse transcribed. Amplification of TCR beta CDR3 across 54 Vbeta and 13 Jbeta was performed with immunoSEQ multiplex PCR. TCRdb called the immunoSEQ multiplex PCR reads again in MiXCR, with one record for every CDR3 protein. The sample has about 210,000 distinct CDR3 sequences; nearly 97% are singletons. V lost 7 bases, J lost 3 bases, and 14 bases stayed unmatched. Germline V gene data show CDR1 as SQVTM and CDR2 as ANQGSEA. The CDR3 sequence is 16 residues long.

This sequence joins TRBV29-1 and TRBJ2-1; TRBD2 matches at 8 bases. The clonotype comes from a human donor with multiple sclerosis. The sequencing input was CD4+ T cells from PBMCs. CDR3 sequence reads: CSAKRGSGGFYNEQFF. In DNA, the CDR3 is TGCAGCGCCAAAAGAGGGAGCGGGGGTTTCTACAATGAGCAGTTCTTC.